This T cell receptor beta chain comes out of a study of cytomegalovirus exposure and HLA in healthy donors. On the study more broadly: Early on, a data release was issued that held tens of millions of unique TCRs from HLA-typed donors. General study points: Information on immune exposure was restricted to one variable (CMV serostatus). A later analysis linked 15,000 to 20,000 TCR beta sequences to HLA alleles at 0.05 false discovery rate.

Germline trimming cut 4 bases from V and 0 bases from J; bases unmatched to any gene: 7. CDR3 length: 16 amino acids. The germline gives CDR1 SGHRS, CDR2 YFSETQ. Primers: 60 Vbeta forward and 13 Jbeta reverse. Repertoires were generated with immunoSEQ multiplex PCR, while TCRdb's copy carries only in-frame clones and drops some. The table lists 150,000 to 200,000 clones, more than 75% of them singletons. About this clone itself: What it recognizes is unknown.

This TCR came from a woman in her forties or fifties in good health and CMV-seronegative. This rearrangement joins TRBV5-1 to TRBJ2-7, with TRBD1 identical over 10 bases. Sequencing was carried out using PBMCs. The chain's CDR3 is CASSPRQGAFSYEQYF. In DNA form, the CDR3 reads TGCGCCAGCAGCCCCCGACAGGGGGCTTTCTCCTACGAGCAGTACTTC.